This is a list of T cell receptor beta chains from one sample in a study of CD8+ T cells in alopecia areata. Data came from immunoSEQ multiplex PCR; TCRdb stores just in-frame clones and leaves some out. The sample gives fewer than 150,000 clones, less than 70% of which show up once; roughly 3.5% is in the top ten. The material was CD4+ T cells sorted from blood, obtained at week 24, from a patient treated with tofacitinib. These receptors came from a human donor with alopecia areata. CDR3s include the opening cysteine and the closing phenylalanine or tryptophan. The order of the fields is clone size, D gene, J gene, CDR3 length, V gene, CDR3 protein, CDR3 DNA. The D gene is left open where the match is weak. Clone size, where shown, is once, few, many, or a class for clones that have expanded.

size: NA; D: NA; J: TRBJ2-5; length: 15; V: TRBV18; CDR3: CASSSGGGRAETQYF; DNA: TGTGCCAGCTCATCCGGAGGTGGCAGGGCAGAGACCCAGTACTTC
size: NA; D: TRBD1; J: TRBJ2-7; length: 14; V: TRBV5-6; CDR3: CASSFQGQGYEQYF; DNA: TGTGCCAGCAGCTTTCAAGGACAGGGCTACGAGCAGTACTTC
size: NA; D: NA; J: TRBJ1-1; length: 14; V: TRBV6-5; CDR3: CASSIGGGWTEAFF; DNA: TGTGCCAGCAGTATTGGAGGCGGTTGGACTGAAGCTTTCTTT
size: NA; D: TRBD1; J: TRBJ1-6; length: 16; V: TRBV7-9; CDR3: CASSPGTVLRNSPLHF; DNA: TGTGCCAGCAGTCCCGGGACAGTTCTCCGGAATTCACCCCTCCACTTT
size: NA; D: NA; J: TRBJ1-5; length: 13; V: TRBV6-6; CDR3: CASSYLGNQPQHF; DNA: TGTGCCAGCAGTTATTTAGGGAATCAGCCCCAGCATTTT
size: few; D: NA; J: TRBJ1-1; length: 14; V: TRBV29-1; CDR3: CSVELWGPGTEAFF; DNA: TGCAGCGTTGAGCTGTGGGGGCCGGGCACTGAAGCTTTCTTT
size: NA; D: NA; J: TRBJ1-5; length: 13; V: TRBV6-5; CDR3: CASSRNSNQPQHF; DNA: TGTGCCAGCAGTCGGAATAGCAATCAGCCCCAGCATTTT
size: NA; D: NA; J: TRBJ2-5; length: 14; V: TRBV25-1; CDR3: CASSPRGHQETQYF; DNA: TGTGCCAGCAGTCCACGAGGGCACCAAGAGACCCAGTACTTC
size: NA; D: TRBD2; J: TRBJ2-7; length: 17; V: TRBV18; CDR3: CASSSLPDTSGTREQYF; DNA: TGTGCCAGCTCATCCTTACCTGACACCTCTGGGACTAGGGAGCAGTACTTC
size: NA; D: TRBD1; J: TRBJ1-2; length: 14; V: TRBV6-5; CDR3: CASSYLQGAGGYTF; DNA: TGTGCCAGCAGTTACTTACAGGGGGCAGGTGGCTACACCTTC
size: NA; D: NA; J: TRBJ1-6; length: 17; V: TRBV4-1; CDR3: CASSQVGGRGYNSPLHF; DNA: TGCGCCAGCAGCCAAGTTGGGGGAAGGGGCTATAATTCACCCCTCCACTTT
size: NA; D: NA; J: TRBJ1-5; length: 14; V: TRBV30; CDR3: CAWSSGNGRQPQHF; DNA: TGTGCCTGGAGTTCCGGTAATGGACGCCAGCCCCAGCATTTT
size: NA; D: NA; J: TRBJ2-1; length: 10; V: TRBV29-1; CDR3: CSVGDLEQFF; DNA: TGCAGCGTTGGGGACCTGGAGCAGTTCTTC
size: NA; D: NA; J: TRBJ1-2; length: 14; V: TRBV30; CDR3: CAWNMKQGNYGYTF; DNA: TGTGCCTGGAACATGAAACAGGGAAACTATGGCTACACCTTC
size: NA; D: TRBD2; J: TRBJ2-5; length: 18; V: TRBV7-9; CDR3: CASSSGLTSGGRGETQYF; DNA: TGTGCCAGCAGCTCCGGCCTAACTAGCGGGGGCCGGGGGGAGACCCAGTACTTC
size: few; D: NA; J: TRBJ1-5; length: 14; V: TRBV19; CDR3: CASSPREGNQPQHF; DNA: TGTGCCAGTAGTCCAAGGGAGGGCAATCAGCCCCAGCATTTT
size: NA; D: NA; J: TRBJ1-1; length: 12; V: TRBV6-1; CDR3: CASSVSGFGAFF; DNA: TGTGCCAGCAGTGTCTCGGGGTTCGGCGCTTTCTTT
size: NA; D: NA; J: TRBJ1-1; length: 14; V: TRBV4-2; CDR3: CASSQGRLNTEAFF; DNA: TGTGCCAGCAGCCAGGGACGGTTGAACACTGAAGCTTTCTTT
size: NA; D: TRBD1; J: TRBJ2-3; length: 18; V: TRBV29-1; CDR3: CSVAETGGRSHPTDTQYF; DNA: TGCAGCGTTGCCGAAACAGGGGGCCGGAGCCACCCTACAGATACGCAGTATTTT
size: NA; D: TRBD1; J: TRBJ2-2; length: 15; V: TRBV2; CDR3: CASSPGQGADGELFF; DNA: TGTGCCAGCAGTCCCGGACAGGGGGCGGACGGGGAGCTGTTTTTT
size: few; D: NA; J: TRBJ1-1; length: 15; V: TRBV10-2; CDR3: CASNGGQGLGTEAFF; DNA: TGCGCCAGCAACGGTGGTCAGGGCCTAGGGACTGAAGCTTTCTTT
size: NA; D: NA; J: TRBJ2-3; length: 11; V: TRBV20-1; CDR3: CSARPEDTQYF; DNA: TGCAGTGCTAGACCCGAGGATACGCAGTATTTT
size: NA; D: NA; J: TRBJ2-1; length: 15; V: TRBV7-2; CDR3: CASSYLGGSYNEQFF; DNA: TGTGCCAGCAGCTATCTCGGGGGTTCCTACAATGAGCAGTTCTTC
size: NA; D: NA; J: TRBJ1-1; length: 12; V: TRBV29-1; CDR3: CSVGKGDTEAFF; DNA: TGCAGCGTTGGAAAGGGGGACACTGAAGCTTTCTTT
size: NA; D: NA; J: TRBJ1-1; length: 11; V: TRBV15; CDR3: CATSAHREAFF; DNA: TGTGCCACCAGCGCGCACAGGGAGGCTTTCTTT
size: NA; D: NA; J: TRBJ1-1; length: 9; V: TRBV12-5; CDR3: CASGREAFF; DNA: TGTGCTAGTGGACGTGAAGCTTTCTTT
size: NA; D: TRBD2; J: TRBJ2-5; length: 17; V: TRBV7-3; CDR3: CASSPGLAGGSQETQYF; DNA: TGTGCCAGCAGCCCAGGACTAGCGGGGGGATCCCAAGAGACCCAGTACTTC
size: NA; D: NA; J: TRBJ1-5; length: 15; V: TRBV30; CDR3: CAWSLSGGGNQPQHF; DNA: TGTGCCTGGAGTTTATCCGGGGGCGGCAATCAGCCCCAGCATTTT
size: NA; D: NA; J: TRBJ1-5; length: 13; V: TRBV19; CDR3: CASSMRGDQPQHF; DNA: TGTGCCAGTAGTATGAGGGGGGATCAGCCCCAGCATTTT
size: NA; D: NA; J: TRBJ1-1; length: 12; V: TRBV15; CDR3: CATSRDQQEAFF; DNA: TGTGCCACCAGCAGAGATCAACAGGAAGCTTTCTTT
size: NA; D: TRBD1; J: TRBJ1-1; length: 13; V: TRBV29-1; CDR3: CSATGTGWTEAFF; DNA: TGCAGCGCTACCGGGACAGGATGGACTGAAGCTTTCTTT
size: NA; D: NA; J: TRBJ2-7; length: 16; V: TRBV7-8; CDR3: CASSSLGRGASYEQYF; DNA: TGTGCCAGCAGCTCCCTGGGGCGCGGTGCCTCCTACGAGCAGTACTTC
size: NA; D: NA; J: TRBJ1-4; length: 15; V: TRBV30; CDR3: CAWSSAGRGEEKLFF; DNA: TGTGCCTGGAGCTCGGCGGGTCGTGGGGAGGAAAAACTGTTTTTT
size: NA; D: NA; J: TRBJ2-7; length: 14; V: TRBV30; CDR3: CAWSGTPPAYEQYF; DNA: TGTGCCTGGAGTGGGACACCCCCGGCCTACGAGCAGTACTTC
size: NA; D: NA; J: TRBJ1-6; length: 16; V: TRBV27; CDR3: CASSLLRLRDVSPLHF; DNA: TGTGCCAGCAGTCTCCTACGACTCCGAGACGTATCACCCCTCCACTTT
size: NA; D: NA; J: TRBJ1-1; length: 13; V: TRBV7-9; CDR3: CASSLPLGTEAFF; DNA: TGTGCCAGCAGCCTGCCCCTCGGCACTGAAGCTTTCTTT
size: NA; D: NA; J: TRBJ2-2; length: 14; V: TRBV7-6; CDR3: CASSLSQNTGELFF; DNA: TGTGCCAGCAGCTTATCCCAGAACACCGGGGAGCTGTTTTTT
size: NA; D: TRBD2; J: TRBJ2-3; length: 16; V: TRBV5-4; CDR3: CASSTGLAGLTDTQYF; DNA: TGTGCCAGCAGCACCGGACTAGCGGGGTTAACAGATACGCAGTATTTT
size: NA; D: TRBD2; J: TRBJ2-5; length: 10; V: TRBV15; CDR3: CAAGRETQYF; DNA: TGTGCCGCCGGGAGGGAGACCCAGTACTTC
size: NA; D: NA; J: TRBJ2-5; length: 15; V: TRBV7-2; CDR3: CASSPEGRSWETQYF; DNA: TGTGCCAGCAGCCCAGAGGGCCGGTCGTGGGAGACCCAGTACTTC
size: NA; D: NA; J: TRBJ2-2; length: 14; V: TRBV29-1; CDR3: CSVETEFNTGELFF; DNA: TGCAGCGTTGAGACAGAATTTAACACCGGGGAGCTGTTTTTT
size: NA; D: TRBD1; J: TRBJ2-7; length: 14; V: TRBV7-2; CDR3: CASSWDRRSYEQYF; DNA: TGTGCCAGCAGTTGGGACAGGAGGTCCTACGAGCAGTACTTC
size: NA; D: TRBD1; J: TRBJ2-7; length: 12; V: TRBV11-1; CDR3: CASRDRDHEQYF; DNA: TGTGCCAGCCGCGACAGGGACCACGAGCAGTACTTC
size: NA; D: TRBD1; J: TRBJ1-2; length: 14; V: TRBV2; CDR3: CASSERPGTGGYTF; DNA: TGTGCCAGCAGTGAGAGGCCAGGGACAGGTGGCTACACCTTC